These 16 T cell receptor beta chains originate from one sample sequenced in a study of regulatory T cells in long-lasting Graves disease. As to time point: newly diagnosed GD, antithyroid drugs for less than 3 months. The TCR library was made from RNA extracted from PBMCs. Investigators prepared the TCR beta libraries by applying iRepertoire HTBI primers and Arm-PCR of CDR3 regions. Each CDR3 protein is one row after TCRdb ran MiXCR on the multiplex PCR reads. The sample includes fewer than 650,000 distinct CDR3 sequences, approximately 15% of them seen just once. These data also formed part of another study, on T cells in Graves' hyperthyroidism and ophthalmopathy.

The material sequenced was peripheral blood mononuclear cells (PBMCs), taken at new diagnosis, from a patient treated with antithyroid drugs. The receptors were gathered from a woman aged 30 to 39 with Graves disease.

This clonotype was seen many times. The chain has TRBV12-3 or TRBV12-4 and TRBJ1-5; TRBD1 matches at 7 bases. This CDR3 is built from 15 residues. J gave up 10 bases and V 6 bases, and 15 bases lay outside the gene matches. The CDR3 here is CASSYTRDRISPQHF. CDR3 bases: TGTGCCAGCAGCTACACCCGGGACAGAATCAGCCCCCAGCATTTT.

The chain is built from TRBV5-1 and TRBJ2-3; D is uncertain. Germline values: CDR1 SGHRS, CDR2 YFSETQ. The V end lost 6 bases, the J end lost 2 bases, and 19 bases lay between the germline ends. The CDR3 is 16 amino acids. The CDR3 bases are TGCGCCAGCAACCCGACGACCAGGATAAACACAGATACGCAGTATTTT. Residues: CASNPTTRINTDTQYF.

This clonotype was detected many times. The rearrangement uses TRBV5-1 and TRBJ1-4; D remains ambiguous. This CDR3 region has 14 residues. The V end lost 7 bases, the J end lost 0 bases, and 10 bases lay between the germline ends. Germline V lookup: CDR1 SGHRS, CDR2 YFSETQ. The CDR3 coding sequence is TGCGCCAGCGCCCGCGGGGCAACTAATGAAAAACTGTTTTTT. This sequence encodes CASARGATNEKLFF.

A few counts support this clonotype. The genes are TRBV5-1 and TRBJ2-2; D unclear. V gave up 4 bases and J gave up 7 bases, with 17 bases separating them. Germline CDR1 is SGHRS and CDR2 is YFSETQ. The CDR3 has 15 amino acids. In nucleotides, the CDR3 is TGCGCCAGCAGCCAAAAAATTACGGTCGGCGGGGAGCTGTTTTTT. Protein product: CASSQKITVGGELFF.

V is TRBV4-1 and J is TRBJ2-1; no firm D call. V lost 0 bases to trimming and J lost 9 bases, with 6 bases between them. CDR3 length: 12 residues. Looked up from germline, CDR1 is MGHRA and CDR2 is YSYEKL. Here the CDR3 reads CASSQDSVEQFF. DNA of the CDR3: TGCGCCAGCAGCCAAGATTCAGTTGAGCAGTTCTTC.

In this sample, this clonotype turned up a few times. The gene calls are TRBV7-9 and TRBJ2-1, with 10 positions matching TRBD2. Losses at the gene ends were 9 bases for V and 6 bases for J; bases not matched to a gene: 26. The germline CDR1 and CDR2 sequences are SEHNR and FQNEAQ (reference sequence). This CDR3 spans 20 amino acids. The CDR3 protein is CASHRMSLIGGLAASNEQFF. The DNA for the CDR3 is TGTGCCAGTCACAGAATGAGCTTGATCGGTGGACTAGCGGCTAGCAATGAGCAGTTCTTC. Full variable domain (rest looked up from reference TRBV7-9 and TRBJ2-1): DTGVSQNPRHKITKRGQNVTFRCDPISEHNRLYWYRQTLGQGPEFLTYFQNEAQLEKSRLLSDRFSAERPKGSFSTLEIQRTEQGDSAMYLCASHRMSLIGGLAASNEQFFGPGTRLTVL.

V is TRBV27 and J is TRBJ1-4; D is ambiguous. The CDR3 length is 14 residues. V was clipped by 6 bases and J by 4 bases, with 12 bases between them. Germline CDR1 and CDR2: MNHEY and SMNVEV (reference sequence). CDR3 region: CASRTEWGNEKLFF. CDR3 nucleotide sequence: TGTGCCAGCAGAACGGAGTGGGGTAATGAAAAACTGTTTTTT.

This sequence joins TRBV28 and TRBJ2-7, with D uncertain. Looked up from germline, CDR1 is MDHEN and CDR2 is SYDVKM. The CDR3 contains 15 residues. Trimming removed 3 bases at V and 0 bases at J, with 12 bases between. Here the CDR3 reads CASSFPAHPSYEQYF. The DNA for the CDR3 is TGTGCCAGCAGTTTCCCCGCGCACCCCTCCTACGAGCAGTACTTC.

This rearrangement joins TRBV9 to TRBJ1-4, with 7 bases matching TRBD1. V gave up 6 bases and J gave up 11 bases; unmatched junction bases: 13. The CDR3 length is 14 residues. The germline CDR1 and CDR2 sequences are SGDLS and YYNGEE. Written as DNA, the CDR3 is TGTGCCAGCAACTTAGGGGGCGCGGAGTCCAAACTGTTTTTT. It codes for CASNLGGAESKLFF. Looking up the rest from reference TRBV9 and TRBJ1-4 gives the full variable domain: DSGVTQTPKHLITATGQRVTLRCSPRSGDLSVYWYQQSLDQGLQFLIQYYNGEERAKGNILERFSAQQFPDLHSELNLSSLELGDSALYFCASNLGGAESKLFFGSGTQLSVL.

This clonotype came up a few times. This chain connects TRBV28 to TRBJ1-5; D ambiguous. The V gene lost 5 bases and the J gene lost 2 bases, with 10 bases spanning the gap. The CDR3 has 14 residues. Per germline, CDR1 MDHEN and CDR2 SYDVKM. The CDR3 nucleotides are TGTGCCAGCAGTCGGGCTTGGGGCAATCAGCCCCAGCATTTT. It translates to CASSRAWGNQPQHF. The whole variable domain, filled in from reference TRBV28 and TRBJ1-5, reads DVKVTQSSRYLVKRTGEKVFLECVQDMDHENMFWYRQDPGLGLRLIYFSYDVKMKEKGDIPEGYSVSREKKERFSLILESASTNQTSMYLCASSRAWGNQPQHFGDGTRLSIL.

The chain uses TRBV19 and TRBJ2-5; 14 nucleotides agree with TRBD2. The CDR3 runs to 17 residues. The germline V gene encodes CDR1 LNHDA and CDR2 SQIVND (reference sequence). V shed 4 bases and J 5 bases; nucleotides not matched to a gene: 9. In DNA, the CDR3 is TGTGCCAGTAGTAAACAGGGACTAGCGGGAGATGCGGAGACCCAGTACTTC. Encoded protein: CASSKQGLAGDAETQYF.

This clonotype has at least ten counts. The rearrangement links TRBV20-1 to TRBJ1-1; no clear D. Trimming removed 4 bases from V and 11 bases from J, with 20 bases in between. The CDR3 sequence is 13 residues long. CDR1 and CDR2 (germline): DFQATT, SNEGSKA (reference sequence). The CDR3 DNA follows: TGCAGTGCTACCAGGTTGGAAATCGTTACGGCTTTCTTT. Protein sequence: CSATRLEIVTAFF.

This clonotype has a handful of counts. The V and J genes are TRBV20-1 and TRBJ2-1; 10 nucleotides agree with TRBD2. This CDR3 comprises 15 residues. The germline V gene encodes CDR1 DFQATT and CDR2 SNEGSKA (reference sequence). The V and J ends lost 4 bases and 4 bases, in that order; junction bases with no gene match: 7. The CDR3 DNA sequence: TGCAGTGCTACCGGAAGACTAGCGGGTTACAATGAGCAGTTCTTC. As protein: CSATGRLAGYNEQFF.

The chain has TRBV6-5 and TRBJ2-7, with 9 bases matching TRBD1. Germline CDR1 is MNHEY and CDR2 is SVGAGI. The CDR3 has 16 residues. The V and J ends lost 0 bases and 2 bases, in that order; junction bases with no gene match: 5. The CDR3 sequence is CASSYSLGQGTYEQYF. CDR3 DNA sequence: TGTGCCAGCAGTTACTCTTTGGGACAGGGCACCTACGAGCAGTACTTC.

The table lists this clonotype with a few counts. The chain employs TRBV5-1 and TRBJ2-7; 8 nucleotides align to TRBD2. The CDR3 totals 21 residues. CDR1 and CDR2 (germline): SGHRS, YFSETQ. Unmatched junction bases numbered 20, after V lost 0 bases and J lost 0 bases. The CDR3 DNA reads as TGCGCCAGCAGCTTGGAGGCCCCGGGAGGGGCTGGAGCGGGGATCTCCTACGAGCAGTACTTC. Residues: CASSLEAPGGAGAGISYEQYF.

The rearrangement links TRBV9 to TRBJ2-1; 7 nucleotides line up with TRBD2. Per the germline V gene, CDR1 is SGDLS and CDR2 is YYNGEE. The length of the CDR3 is 16 residues. Germline trimming cut 6 bases from V and 1 base from J; bases unmatched to any gene: 10. Here the CDR3 DNA reads TGTGCCAGCACCTACGAGGCGGGGGTATCCTACAATGAGCAGTTCTTC. This codes for CASTYEAGVSYNEQFF.